This T cell receptor (beta chain) was sequenced for a study of cytomegalovirus exposure and HLA in healthy donors. For this clone: Its target is not known.

The CDR3 runs to 14 residues. Germline assignment: CDR1 SGHNT and CDR2 YYREEE (reference sequence). The J segment lost 6 bases and the V segment lost 5 bases, leaving 7 bases of the junction unmatched. The PCR had 60 Vbeta and 13 Jbeta primers. In the original processing: Later reanalysis found around 80 million unique TCR beta chains, roughly 10 million of them shared. Using immunoSEQ multiplex PCR, the repertoire was profiled, and TCRdb retains in-frame clones only, with some absent. Clone size and the V and J calls come from that table; the DNA yielded D and trimming. There are some 120,000 clones in the sample; over 75% occur only once, and approximately 1.5% lies in the top ten. General observations from the study: There were around 160 TCR beta chains listed as cytomegalovirus-associated. Confirmation in vitro established that three CMV-associated chains were specific for CMV antigens.

Sample: PBMCs. The chain uses TRBV5-4 and TRBJ2-7, with 11 bases aligning to TRBD2. The source is a woman between 18 and 30 years old in good health and CMV-seronegative. As DNA, the CDR3 is TGTGCCAGCAGTTCACTAGCGGGGGCGGGCGAGCAGTACTTC. Translated: CASSSLAGAGEQYF.